This T cell receptor beta chain was profiled in a study of cytomegalovirus exposure and HLA in healthy donors. Primers included in the PCR were 60 Vbeta and 13 Jbeta primers. Repertoires were generated with immunoSEQ multiplex PCR, while TCRdb's copy carries only in-frame clones and drops some. The sample has 110,000 to 150,000 clones, roughly 71% seen once. Turning to this clone: What it binds is unknown.

The germline V gene has CDR1 LGHNT and CDR2 FRNRAP. V was pared by 6 bases and J by 1 base, with 9 bases between. This CDR3 region has 13 residues. Study outcomes and limitations: One variant, a missense change in DCLRE1C, was linked in a later analysis to TCR beta V- and J-gene trimming. The authors later found TCR association rates varying by HLA locus, with DRB1 most and HLA-C fewest.

The specimen was PBMCs. The genes are TRBV12-5 and TRBJ2-5; possible D gene TRBD1, 5 bases. This clonotype originated in a young man in good health and CMV-seronegative. This chain's CDR3 is CASGKDSQETQYF. The CDR3 region has the DNA TGTGCTAGTGGCAAAGACAGCCAAGAGACCCAGTACTTC.